The source of this T cell receptor (beta chain) is a study of blood T cell repertoires in COVID-19. About the research overall: Acute and convalescent COVID-19 samples came from the United States, Italy and Spain. PBMCs, B-cell-depleted T cells, or T cells provided the cDNA or gDNA that made up the material.

Methods used by the authors: For nucleated cells, counts were estimated from reference gene primer amplification. Clones were sequenced by immunoSEQ multiplex PCR, and TCRdb holds only the in-frame ones, with some missing. The V and J calls and clone size are taken from that table; D and trimming were inferred from the DNA. This table has some 95,000 clones, 60% to 85% appearing once. From germline, CDR1 is SGDLS and CDR2 YYNGEE. This CDR3 region has 15 residues. V lost 0 bases, J lost 3 bases, and 13 bases lay in between. This sequence originates from a man aged 70-80 years with acute or convalescent COVID-19. J is TRBJ2-7 and V is TRBV9, with a tentative D call TRBD1 (5 bases). Sequences were obtained from peripheral blood. The CDR3 loop is CASSVEGWAHYEQYF. The DNA for the CDR3 is TGTGCCAGCAGCGTAGAGGGGTGGGCCCACTACGAGCAGTACTTC.